The next 17 T cell receptor beta chains were all read from a single sample in a study of blood T cell repertoires in COVID-19. Assay: immunoSEQ multiplex PCR; the TCRdb copy retains only in-frame clones and omits some. The sample shows about 160,000 clones, roughly 90% of them seen only once. The sample comprised PBMCs or T cells enriched from blood (not recorded which). The source is a woman aged 50 to 60 who had recovered from COVID-19.

The genes are TRBV7-8 and TRBJ1-2; perhaps TRBD1 as D (6 bases). Trimming stripped 4 bases from V and 6 bases from J, with 21 bases between. Germline CDR1 and CDR2: SGHVS and FQNEAQ. This CDR3 is 16 amino acids long. The CDR3 DNA sequence: TGTGCCAGCAGCTCAGGGGTGGGGTCTCTTGTGAATGGCTACACCTTC. As protein: CASSSGVGSLVNGYTF.

V usage is TRBV6-6 and J usage is TRBJ2-5, with 8 bases identical to TRBD2. Germline loops: CDR1 MNHNY, CDR2 SVGAGI (reference sequence). Losses at the gene ends were 6 bases for V and 6 bases for J; bases not matched to a gene: 9. The CDR3 extends over 14 amino acids. The CDR3 nucleotides are TGTGCCAGCAGCCCCAGGACTAGCAGTCAGACCCAGTACTTC. Translating gives CASSPRTSSQTQYF.

This clone was seen once. This chain connects TRBV6-2 or TRBV6-3 to TRBJ1-1; D is undetermined. The germline V gene has CDR1 MNHEY and CDR2 SVGEGT. The V end lost 8 bases, the J end lost 4 bases, and 11 bases lay between the germline ends. The CDR3 is 12 amino acids. DNA of the CDR3: TGTGCCAGCGGCCGAGGGTTCACTGAAGCTTTCTTT. Residues: CASGRGFTEAFF.

The J gene is TRBJ2-7, the V gene TRBV9, with TRBD1 matching 8 bases. This CDR3 region has 15 residues. V was pared by 3 bases and J by 0 bases, with 5 bases of the junction left unmatched. Germline CDR1 reads SGDLS; CDR2 reads YYNGEE. Here the CDR3 reads CASSEQGASSYEQYF. DNA of the CDR3: TGTGCCAGCAGCGAGCAGGGGGCGTCCTCCTACGAGCAGTACTTC.

A single count supports this clone. The chain employs TRBV11-2 and TRBJ2-5, with D possibly matching TRBD1 (6 bases). The V end lost 5 bases, the J end lost 6 bases, and 10 bases lay between the germline ends. This CDR3 region has 12 residues. Germline assignment: CDR1 SGHAT and CDR2 FQNNGV. The chain's CDR3 is CASSMDSQTQYF. CDR3 DNA: TGTGCCAGCAGCATGGACAGTCAGACCCAGTACTTC.

Only one count was recorded for this clone. The J gene is TRBJ1-1, the V gene TRBV18, with D possibly being TRBD1 (6 bases). Germline CDR1 KGHSH, CDR2 LQKENI. The ends were cut back, 2 bases at V and 11 bases at J, with 18 bases in the middle. The CDR3 loop spans 14 amino acids. CDR3 bases: TGTGCCAGCTCACCAACCAGGAATGTGCAGGGGGCTTTCTTT. Encoded protein: CASSPTRNVQGAFF.

V and J are TRBV2 and TRBJ2-2; D might be TRBD2 (5 bases). The V gene lost 4 bases and the J gene lost 3 bases, with 12 bases spanning the gap. Looked up from germline, CDR1 is SNHLY and CDR2 is FYNNEI. The CDR3 sequence is 15 residues long. This CDR3 reads CASSGEIPYTGELFF. The CDR3 region has the DNA TGTGCCAGCAGTGGGGAGATACCCTACACCGGGGAGCTGTTTTTT.

This sequence joins TRBV19 and TRBJ1-1, with D tentatively TRBD1 (5 bases). Germline loops: CDR1 LNHDA, CDR2 SQIVND (reference sequence). The length of the CDR3 is 14 residues. With 5 bases removed from V and 2 bases from J, the gap between germline ends came to 12 bases. CDR3 protein: CASSLQVTNTEAFF. CDR3 in DNA: TGTGCCAGTAGTCTACAGGTGACCAACACTGAAGCTTTCTTT.

In DNA, the CDR3 is TGTGCCAGTACAGGGAACACTGAAGCTTTCTTT. Amino acid sequence: CASTGNTEAFF. This chain joins TRBV19 and TRBJ1-1; no definite D call. Trimming left V 7 bases short and J 1 base short, with 4 bases between. The CDR3 runs to 11 residues. CDR1 is LNHDA, CDR2 SQIVND, per germline (reference sequence).

This chain links TRBV5-1 with TRBJ1-2, with D possibly TRBD1 on 6 matching bases. V shed 3 bases and J shed 6 bases, with 12 bases lying between them. The germline V gene has CDR1 SGHRS and CDR2 YFSETQ. The CDR3 is made up of 13 amino acids. In DNA, the CDR3 is TGCGCCAGCAGCTGGAAGGGGGGGAATGGCTACACCTTC. Protein: CASSWKGGNGYTF.

V gene TRBV9 combines with J gene TRBJ2-3; TRBD2 matches 7 bases. CDR1 is SGDLS and CDR2 is YYNGEE in the germline V gene. Trimming took 3 bases from V and 11 from J; bases not matched to a gene: 3. The CDR3 covers 11 residues. The CDR3 loop reads CASSGREGQYF. The CDR3 nucleotides read TGTGCCAGCAGCGGCAGGGAGGGGCAGTATTTT.

The CDR3 reads CAWSVWGRSYGYTF. The DNA for the CDR3 is TGTGCCTGGAGTGTATGGGGCAGGAGCTATGGCTACACCTTC. The chain combines TRBV30 with TRBJ1-2; TRBD1 might be the D (5 bases). With 0 bases removed from V and 4 bases from J, the gap between germline ends came to 12 bases. This CDR3 is 14 amino acids long. In germline, CDR1 is GTSNPN, CDR2 SVGIG (reference sequence).

The V and J genes are TRBV18 and TRBJ2-7; TRBD1 aligns across 11 bases. Germline loops: CDR1 KGHSH, CDR2 LQKENI. The J segment lost 1 base and the V segment lost 3 bases, leaving 2 bases of the junction unmatched. This CDR3 has 15 residues. Here the CDR3 reads CASSPGTGGSYEQYF. CDR3 bases: TGTGCCAGCTCACCCGGGACAGGGGGATCCTACGAGCAGTACTTC.

This clone appeared a few times. The chain carries TRBV3-1 (or the pseudogene TRBV3-2) and TRBJ2-7, with 8 nucleotides matching TRBD1. The CDR3 has 12 amino acids. CDR1 is LGHDT and CDR2 is YNNKEL in the germline V gene (reference sequence). Losses at the gene ends were 7 bases for V and 4 bases for J; bases not matched to a gene: 3. CDR3 sequence: CASTGGGYEQYF. The CDR3 coding sequence is TGTGCCAGCACAGGGGGCGGGTACGAGCAGTACTTC.

As DNA, the CDR3 is TGTGCCAGCAGCTTAGGATATCGTCAGTACAATGAAAAACTGTTTTTT. Translation gives CASSLGYRQYNEKLFF. The rearrangement uses TRBV7-2 and TRBJ1-4; D remains unclear. This CDR3 has 16 amino acids. V lost 1 base and J lost 5, with 14 bases in between. Germline CDR1 is SGHTA and CDR2 is FQGNSA.

V gene TRBV10-3 combines with J gene TRBJ2-7; 9 nucleotides match TRBD1. The germline gives CDR1 ENHRY, CDR2 SYGVKD. The junction had 5 bases not matched to a gene; V was cut back by 2 bases and J by 3 bases. The CDR3 runs to 15 residues. The CDR3 bases are TGTGCCATCAGTGAGGGACAGGGGCCAAACTACGAGCAGTACTTC. Residues: CAISEGQGPNYEQYF.

The chain links TRBV5-1 to TRBJ1-1; D is uncertain. This CDR3 contains 17 residues. CDR1 is SGHRS and CDR2 is YFSETQ in the germline V gene. The V end lost 1 base, the J end lost 7 bases, and 23 bases lay between the germline ends. CDR3 loop: CASSLSVREGKVNEAFF. Written as DNA, the CDR3 is TGCGCCAGCAGCTTGAGTGTCAGAGAGGGAAAGGTTAATGAAGCTTTCTTT.